This record looks at one TCR beta chain sequence and its context. Its matching antigen is unknown. The CDR3 is 12 residues long. Trimming left V 5 bases short and J 12 bases short, with 14 bases between. Germline lookup yields CDR1 SGHVS and CDR2 FQNEAQ. Second doses were pooled across both intervals (about 4 or about 12 weeks). Libraries were prepared by immunoSEQ multiplex PCR; TCRdb keeps only in-frame clonotypes and omits some of them. The data contain around 150,000 clones, around 90% of them seen just once; the ten biggest clones take up 4%. These data originate in a study of T cell responses to AZD1222 COVID-19 vaccine. Findings and caveats of the study: Possibly, clonal diversity was underestimated; donors were largely white British and included more females.

This rearrangement joins TRBV7-8 to TRBJ2-1; D call uncertain. This TCR was recovered from an adult who received the AZD1222 COVID-19 vaccine. The sequences come from peripheral blood, collected 28 days after the second AZD1222 dose. As DNA, the CDR3 is TGTGCCAGCAGCCCCGACCTTCATGGGCAGTTCTTC. It encodes CASSPDLHGQFF.